This T cell receptor (beta chain) was retrieved from a study of blood T cell repertoires in COVID-19. Across the study: Both acute and convalescent COVID-19 samples were obtained from the United States, Italy and Spain. T cells, B-cell-depleted T cells, or PBMCs supplied cDNA or gDNA.

Authors' methods: Using reference gene primer amplification, nucleated cell counts were estimated. The repertoire was sequenced with immunoSEQ multiplex PCR; TCRdb's copy has only in-frame clones and lacks some. V and J calls and clone size come straight from that table; D and trimming were deduced from the DNA. The sample lists fewer than 350,000 clones; roughly 85% were seen once. This CDR3 contains 15 residues. V was cut by 8 bases and J by 0 bases, with 13 bases left in between. Germline V CDR1 and CDR2: KGHDR, SFDVKD. Material: peripheral blood. V is TRBV24-1 and J is TRBJ1-5, with D tentatively TRBD1 (6 bases). The sequence was obtained from a human donor in a cohort sampled during active COVID-19. Written as DNA, the CDR3 is TGTGCCACCACCCGAGGGGGAGATAGCAATCAGCCCCAGCATTTT. This gives the protein CATTRGGDSNQPQHF.